This T cell receptor beta chain was recovered during a study of cytomegalovirus exposure and HLA in healthy donors. Findings and limits, study-wide: Later on, analysis showed that most CMV-associated TCR beta chains appeared to be HLA-restricted.

Trimming removed 1 base from V and 5 bases from J; junction bases left unmatched: 6. The germline V gene encodes CDR1 SGHNT and CDR2 YYREEE (reference sequence). This CDR3 has 16 residues. A single count supports this clone. Its cognate antigen is unknown. PCR used 60 Vbeta primers and 13 Jbeta primers. Original processing notes: It was a later analysis that counted 83 million or so unique TCR beta chains, of which approximately 9.9 million were shared. Clones were read by immunoSEQ multiplex PCR, and TCRdb kept only the in-frame ones, dropping some. Clonal size and the V and J genes are those of that table, whereas D and trimming came from the DNA. The sample has fewer than 150,000 clones; around three quarters are singletons.

This clonotype was sampled from a man aged 35-49 years in good health and CMV-seropositive. The V gene is TRBV5-4, the J gene TRBJ2-5, with TRBD2 matching 12 bases. The sample taken for sequencing was PBMCs. CDR3 DNA sequence: TGTGCCAGCAGCTTGCCTCTAGCGGGAGGGAGGGAGACCCAGTACTTC. This gives the protein CASSLPLAGGRETQYF.